What follows describes a single T cell receptor (beta chain). Its target is not known. The entry originates in a study of immune cell composition in non-small cell lung cancer. Study outcomes and limitations: In adenocarcinoma, maximal tumour-associated clone frequency tracked TIL tumour reactivity. Shared sequences between tumour-reactive and dominant in vivo clones were not proven.

TCRdb's copy holds only in-frame clones and misses some; the assay was immunoSEQ multiplex PCR. The sample records some 13,000 clones, about 70% being singletons. Genomic DNA came from frozen unsorted single-cell suspensions. Material for sequencing was lung tumor tissue. This clonotype was sampled from a human donor with non-small cell lung cancer.

The CDR3 region is CAISAYGTGTYNEQFF. CDR3 nucleotide sequence: TGTGCCATCAGTGCATACGGGACAGGCACCTACAATGAGCAGTTCTTC. The rearrangement joins TRBV10-3 to TRBJ2-1; 8 bases align to TRBD1. The CDR3 consists of 16 residues. Trimming took 4 bases from V and 2 from J; bases not matched to a gene: 7. The germline CDR1 and CDR2 sequences are ENHRY and SYGVKD.